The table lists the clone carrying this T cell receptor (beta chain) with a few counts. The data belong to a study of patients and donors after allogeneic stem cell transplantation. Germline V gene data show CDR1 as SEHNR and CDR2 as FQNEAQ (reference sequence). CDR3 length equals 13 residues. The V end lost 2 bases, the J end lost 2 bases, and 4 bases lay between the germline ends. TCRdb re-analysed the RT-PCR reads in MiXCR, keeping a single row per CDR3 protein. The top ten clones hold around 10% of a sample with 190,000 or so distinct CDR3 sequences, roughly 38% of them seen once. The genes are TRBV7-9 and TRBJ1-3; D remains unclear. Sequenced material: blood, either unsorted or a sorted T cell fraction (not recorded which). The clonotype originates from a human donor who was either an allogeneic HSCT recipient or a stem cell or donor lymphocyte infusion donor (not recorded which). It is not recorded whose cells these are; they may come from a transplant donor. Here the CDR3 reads CASSLPPGNTIYF. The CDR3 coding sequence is TGTGCCAGCAGCTTACCCCCTGGAAACACCATATATTTT.